This T cell receptor (beta chain) was profiled in a study of blood T cell repertoires in COVID-19. Study overall: The samples span acute and convalescent COVID-19 from the United States, Italy and Spain.

In the original workflow: Researchers report that nucleated cell counts were estimated from reference gene primer amplification. Assay used: immunoSEQ multiplex PCR; TCRdb lists only in-frame clones, some missing. V and J calls and clone size are given by that table; D and trimming were obtained from the DNA. The top ten clones hold approximately 11% of a sample with about 70,000 clones, 87% of them seen once. The CDR3 contains 18 residues. Looked up from germline, CDR1 is MRHNA and CDR2 is SNTAGT. V dropped 0 bases and J dropped 3; count of bases not matched to a gene: 7. This TCR was recovered from a woman younger than 35 with acute or convalescent COVID-19. The specimen sequenced was peripheral blood. The rearrangement joins TRBV6-4 to TRBJ2-5, with 13 bases aligning to TRBD2. The CDR3 reads CASSDSELAGGPEETQYF. CDR3 nucleotides: TGTGCCAGCAGTGACTCCGAACTAGCGGGGGGGCCGGAAGAGACCCAGTACTTC.